This T cell receptor (beta chain) stems from a study of T cells after yellow fever vaccination. The overall study: Preparation of fractions with low cell numbers was performed using SMART-Seq v4 Ultra Low Input. Findings and limits, study-wide: Post-booster samples contained most primary-vaccination clones (approximately 96% CD4, about 90% CD8).

Of note for this clonotype: Its matching antigen is unknown.

CDR3 length: 15 residues. Germline assignment: CDR1 SEHNR and CDR2 FQNEAQ (reference sequence). V was trimmed by 1 base and J by 1 base, leaving 10 bases between them. 5'RACE template switching produced TCR cDNA carrying a universal primer site and UMIs. TCRdb ran MiXCR on the 5' RACE reads and lists one entry per CDR3 protein. The repertoire holds about 300,000 distinct CDR3 sequences, with approximately 10% as singletons. The J gene is TRBJ1-1, the V gene TRBV7-9; possibly TRBD1 for D (6 bases). The sequencing here drew on CD4+ T cells sorted from PBMCs, taken 5 days after the yellow fever booster vaccination. The receptor was isolated from a man aged 18 to 29 who received the YFV17D yellow fever vaccine. The CDR3 DNA sequence: TGTGCCAGCAGCTTAGTAAGGGACAAGAACACTGAAGCTTTCTTT. This encodes CASSLVRDKNTEAFF.